This T cell receptor beta chain was obtained from a study of T cells in Graves' hyperthyroidism and ophthalmopathy. The wider study: Blood from the periphery was taken at initial diagnosis, before any treatment.

This clonotype was counted at least ten times. Its cognate antigen is unknown. Amplification of TCR beta CDR3 regions used RNA as the template. A first-round RT-PCR of the TCR CDR3 used the HTBI primer set. TCRdb re-called the multiplex PCR reads with MiXCR, one entry per CDR3 protein. The table includes around 600,000 distinct CDR3 sequences, around 15% detected once. PBMCs were sourced from over 8.5 ml fresh peripheral blood. Overall study findings and caveats: Most clonotypes that expanded in the thyroid above 0.001 also showed up in blood. A model built on 13 V-J features separated ophthalmopathy from stable hyperthyroidism.

Source material: blood. This receptor was identified in a woman aged 45 to 65 with Graves' ophthalmopathy.

CDR3 in amino acids: CSARGVDTQYF. CDR3 coding DNA: TGCAGTGCTAGGGGTGTAGATACGCAGTATTTT. The V call is TRBV20-1, the J call TRBJ2-3, with unresolved D. Trimming stripped 3 bases from V and 5 bases from J, with 6 bases between. The CDR3 covers 11 residues. Germline CDR1 reads DFQATT; CDR2 reads SNEGSKA (reference sequence).